Listed below are T cell receptor beta chains from one sample, sequenced in a study of T-cell memory formation after mild COVID-19. MiXCR, run by TCRdb on the 5' RACE reads, gives a single entry per CDR3 protein. The repertoire holds roughly 180,000 distinct CDR3 sequences, with roughly 11% as singletons. Sequenced: PBMCs or a T cell subset sorted from them (not recorded which). Source of these receptors: a man between 18 and 29 years old who had mild COVID-19 (a few samples of this study predate the infection). Cell type and time point are not known. CDR3s include the opening cysteine and the closing phenylalanine or tryptophan. The order of the fields is CDR3 protein, CDR3 DNA, J gene, clone size, V gene, D gene. A D gene is named only where the DNA matches it firmly. Clone sizes are given selectively: once, few, many, or a class where the clone is expanded.

CASRSQGTQETQYF	TGCGCCAGCAGATCACAGGGGACCCAAGAGACCCAGTACTTC	TRBJ2-5	few	TRBV5-1	TRBD1
CASSPGNSAGNTIYF	TGTGCCAGCAGCCCTGGGAACAGCGCCGGAAACACCATATATTTT	TRBJ1-3	NA	TRBV7-9	NA
CASSPAGPIVGDQYF	TGTGCCAGCAGCCCGGCTGGGCCCATCGTGGGGGACCAGTACTTC	TRBJ2-5	NA	TRBV3-2	NA
CSARAGARNSYNEQFF	TGCAGTGCTAGAGCTGGGGCCCGGAACTCCTACAATGAGCAGTTCTTC	TRBJ2-1	few	TRBV20-1	NA
CSAAQGTSGDNEQFF	TGCAGTGCTGCACAAGGTACTAGCGGGGACAATGAGCAGTTCTTC	TRBJ2-1	few	TRBV20-1	TRBD2
CASSPTQASGAPYEQYF	TGTGCCAGCAGTCCCACTCAGGCTAGCGGGGCCCCCTACGAGCAGTACTTC	TRBJ2-7	few	TRBV7-8	TRBD2
CSGTSGHNEQFF	TGCAGTGGTACTAGCGGCCACAATGAGCAGTTCTTC	TRBJ2-1	few	TRBV20-1	TRBD2
CASSPFRDRGTGELFF	TGTGCCAGCAGCCCCTTCCGGGACAGGGGGACCGGGGAGCTGTTTTTT	TRBJ2-2	many	TRBV7-9	TRBD1
CASSEGPSEWTQYF	TGCGCCAGCAGCGAGGGACCTTCGGAATGGACCCAGTACTTC	TRBJ2-5	NA	TRBV5-1	NA
CATSDPGQNTEAFF	TGTGCCACCAGTGATCCTGGACAGAACACTGAAGCTTTCTTT	TRBJ1-1	few	TRBV24-1	NA
CASSWDRGHEQFF	TGTGCCAGCAGTTGGGACAGGGGCCATGAGCAGTTCTTC	TRBJ2-1	NA	TRBV27	TRBD1
CAISAGNEQYF	TGTGCCATCAGTGCTGGGAACGAGCAGTACTTC	TRBJ2-7	few	TRBV10-3	NA